The table lists the clone carrying this T cell receptor beta chain with many counts. The antigen is not known. No cell sorting was done before RNA was extracted from the tissue. This record belongs to a study of tumor and adjacent non-tumor tissue in lung cancer. Findings of the study overall: Higher tumor TCR diversity was associated with shorter survival. Tumor repertoires had a smaller top 100 clone share than normal lung.

Three rounds of nested PCR, following a modified ARM-PCR protocol, produced the TCRbeta library. TCRdb recomputed calls from the multiplex PCR reads with MiXCR, one row per CDR3 protein. The table shows around 210,000 distinct CDR3 sequences, with 60% to 75% occurring only once. This TCR was sampled from a man aged 55 to 69 with non-small cell lung cancer. The sequenced sample was lung tumor tissue.

For the CDR3, the DNA is TGTGCCAGCAGTTCCGGACTGGGTGAGCAGTTCTTC. It translates to CASSSGLGEQFF. This sequence joins TRBV6-5 and TRBJ2-1, with D perhaps matching TRBD2 (5 bases). V gave up 4 bases and J gave up 9 bases, with 10 bases separating them. Germline loops: CDR1 MNHEY, CDR2 SVGAGI. CDR3 size: 12 residues.